This T cell receptor beta chain was sequenced for a study of blood T cell repertoires in COVID-19. The overall study: Spain, Italy and the United States supplied samples that represented acute and convalescent COVID-19. Nucleic acid was either cDNA or gDNA, and it came from T cells, B-cell-depleted T cells, or PBMCs.

V gave up 6 bases and J gave up 7 bases, with 15 bases separating them. The germline gives CDR1 LGHNT, CDR2 FRNRAP. This CDR3 is built from 13 residues. Original handling: Amplification from reference gene primers served as the basis for estimated nucleated cell counts. Measured with immunoSEQ multiplex PCR; TCRdb has only the in-frame clones, and not every one. V and J calls and clone size are as listed in that table; D and trimming were resolved from the DNA. The data hold some 350,000 clones, with more than 85% observed a single time. The sequencing input was peripheral blood. This TCR was sampled from a human donor in a cohort sampled during active COVID-19. The chain is built from TRBV12-5 and TRBJ1-2; TRBD1 might be the D (5 bases). The CDR3 coding sequence is TGTGCTAGTGGCTCCCCGGGGGTGGGTGGCTACACCTTC. It is translated as CASGSPGVGGYTF.